Described below is a single T cell receptor (beta chain) sequence and its context. The CDR3 consists of 13 residues. V lost 7 bases to trimming and J lost 6 bases, with 15 bases between them. First-strand cDNA relied on TRAV- and TRBV-specific primers spanning alpha and beta chains. TCR amplification ran 15 to 25 PCR cycles using constant-region and V-primer adapter primers. TCRdb independently ran MiXCR on the reads; one entry per CDR3 protein. The sample lists approximately 100,000 distinct CDR3 sequences, around 21% occurring once. The data are from a study of low-dose radiotherapy and immunotherapy resistance in tumors. Study as a whole: A daily 300 mg dose of oral aspirin was taken by patients for four cycles from cycle 1 day 1.

Noted time point: after trial treatment. Treatment given: LDRT plus nivolumab, ipilimumab, low-dose cyclophosphamide and aspirin (RACIN trial). Donors received nivolumab, ipilimumab, aspirin, low-dose cyclophosphamide and low-dose radiotherapy. Advanced solid tumors without tumor-infiltrating lymphocytes were required for inclusion. The receptor comes from a male donor with prostate cancer. Sequencing was performed on PBMCs, taken after low-dose radiotherapy plus immunotherapy. The V gene is TRBV12-3 or TRBV12-4, the J gene TRBJ1-2; D gene unclear. The CDR3 here is CASTLRTSDGYTF. DNA for the CDR3: TGTGCCAGCACCCTTCGGACGAGTGATGGCTACACCTTC.